These T cell receptor beta chains were read from a single sample in a study of blood T cell repertoires in COVID-19. Some clones are missing from TCRdb's copy, which holds only in-frame ones; the method was immunoSEQ multiplex PCR. Of some 62,000 clones listed, more than 80% were seen once; the top ten hold 1% to 1.5%. The sample comprised peripheral blood. The source is a woman over 75 with acute or convalescent COVID-19. The CDR3 runs from the conserved cysteine through the conserved F or W. D genes are given only for firm matches. Clone size is stated in some rows and not others, as once, few, many or a class when expanded.

d_call j_call clone_size v_call cdr3_aa cdr3_nt
TRBD1 TRBJ1-2 - TRBV7-8 CASSLTGTGGYGYTF TGTGCCAGCAGCTTAACCGGGACAGGGGGCTATGGCTACACCTTC
TRBD1 TRBJ1-6 - TRBV6-2/TRBV6-3 CASSFGQGYNSPLHF TGTGCCAGCAGCTTTGGACAGGGATATAATTCACCCCTCCACTTT
- TRBJ1-6 - TRBV19 CASSPTGNSPLHF TGTGCCAGTAGTCCGACGGGAAATTCACCCCTCCACTTT
TRBD2 TRBJ2-7 - TRBV6-5 CASSYALAGSYEQYF TGTGCCAGCAGTTACGCTCTAGCGGGATCCTACGAGCAGTACTTC
TRBD2 TRBJ2-5 - TRBV13 CASSPIDVAGHQETQYF TGTGCCAGCAGCCCGATAGACGTAGCGGGGCATCAAGAGACCCAGTACTTC
TRBD1 TRBJ2-6 - TRBV5-1 CASSRGQGRANVLTF TGCGCCAGCAGTCGCGGACAGGGAAGGGCCAACGTCCTGACTTTC
- TRBJ1-2 - TRBV6-5 CASSNPGRRGYTF TGTGCCAGCAGCAACCCGGGTCGGCGGGGCTACACCTTC
- TRBJ1-5 - TRBV19 CASSIEAGINQPQHF TGTGCCAGTAGTATAGAGGCAGGAATCAATCAGCCCCAGCATTTT
- TRBJ2-7 - TRBV5-1 CASSLSTGDLSSYEQYF TGCGCCAGCAGCTTGTCGACAGGCGACTTGAGCTCCTACGAGCAGTACTTC
- TRBJ1-2 - TRBV7-3 CASSPNSDFYGYTF TGTGCCAGCAGCCCCAACTCGGACTTCTATGGCTACACCTTC
- TRBJ2-3 - TRBV5-4 CASSLWQGTDTQYF TGTGCCAGCAGCCTTTGGCAGGGCACAGATACGCAGTATTTT
- TRBJ1-5 few TRBV18 CASSPGYSNQPQHF TGTGCCAGCTCCCCCGGGTATAGCAATCAGCCCCAGCATTTT
TRBD1 TRBJ1-2 - TRBV6-1 CASSDTGGGNYGYTF TGTGCCAGCAGTGATACAGGGGGAGGAAACTATGGCTACACCTTC
- TRBJ1-2 once TRBV7-9 CASSLALLSQELGGYTF TGTGCCAGCAGCTTAGCGCTTCTTAGTCAGGAACTCGGTGGCTACACCTTC
- TRBJ1-4 - TRBV21-1 CASSSQIATSHNEKLFF TGTGCCAGCAGCTCTCAGATAGCTACAAGTCATAATGAAAAACTGTTTTTT
TRBD2 TRBJ2-3 - TRBV9 CASSVGAGGTDTQYF TGTGCCAGCAGCGTAGGGGCGGGGGGCACAGATACGCAGTATTTT
- TRBJ1-3 - TRBV10-3 CAISVGGFGNTIYF TGTGCCATCAGTGTTGGAGGGTTTGGAAACACCATATATTTT
- TRBJ1-2 once TRBV6-5 CASSSQGNYGYTF TGTGCCAGCAGCTCTCAGGGGAACTATGGCTACACCTTC
TRBD1 TRBJ1-3 - TRBV7-8 CASSPTGEVSGNTIYF TGTGCCAGCAGCCCCACAGGGGAAGTATCTGGAAACACCATATATTTT
- TRBJ1-5 few TRBV18 CASSRGQGTVQPQHF TGTGCCAGCTCACGGGGGCAGGGCACTGTTCAGCCCCAGCATTTT
TRBD2 TRBJ2-3 - TRBV7-3 CASSLGLAGGGTDTQYF TGTGCCAGCAGCTTAGGTCTAGCGGGAGGTGGCACAGATACGCAGTATTTT
- TRBJ2-5 - TRBV9 CASSTQPIGGVQYF TGTGCCAGCAGCACCCAACCCATAGGGGGGGTCCAGTACTTC